This T cell receptor beta chain was identified in a study of T cell changes during pregnancy in multiple sclerosis. Germline V gene sequence: CDR1 MNHEY, CDR2 SVGAGI. This CDR3 region has 15 residues. Trimming stripped 0 bases from V and 0 bases from J, with 7 bases between. Libraries were prepared by immunoSEQ multiplex PCR; TCRdb keeps only in-frame clonotypes and omits some of them. The sample lists tens of thousands of clones, 85% to 95% occurring once. This receptor was obtained from a female donor with multiple sclerosis, enrolled in a pregnancy study. Sequences were derived from peripheral blood, sampled after pregnancy. This chain connects TRBV6-5 to TRBJ2-3, with no clear D. This chain's CDR3 is CASSYSLSSTDTQYF. The CDR3, as DNA: TGTGCCAGCAGTTACTCGTTATCTAGCACAGATACGCAGTATTTT.